The clone carrying this T cell receptor (beta chain) was counted ten times or more. Amplified TCR beta CDR3 regions derived from RNA transcripts. Carried out on the TCR CDR3, a first-round RT-PCR used the HTBI primer set. TCRdb itself ran the multiplex PCR reads through MiXCR, one entry per CDR3 protein. The data contain fewer than 650,000 distinct CDR3 sequences, roughly 45% of them seen just once; the ten biggest clones take up about two fifths. The sample comes from a study of T cells in Graves' hyperthyroidism and ophthalmopathy. Trimming removed 4 bases at V and 4 bases at J, with 17 bases between. Per the germline V gene, CDR1 is SGHDT and CDR2 is YYEEEE. CDR3 size: 16 residues.

Sequenced material: peripheral blood or thyroid tissue (not recorded which). V gene TRBV5-6 combines with J gene TRBJ1-4, with D possibly being TRBD1 (5 bases). This receptor was taken from an adult woman with Graves' disease, either hyperthyroidism or ophthalmopathy (not recorded which). The DNA for the CDR3 is TGTGCCAGCAGCGCGCGAGCGGGACTTAGTAATGAAAAACTGTTTTTT. It yields the protein CASSARAGLSNEKLFF.